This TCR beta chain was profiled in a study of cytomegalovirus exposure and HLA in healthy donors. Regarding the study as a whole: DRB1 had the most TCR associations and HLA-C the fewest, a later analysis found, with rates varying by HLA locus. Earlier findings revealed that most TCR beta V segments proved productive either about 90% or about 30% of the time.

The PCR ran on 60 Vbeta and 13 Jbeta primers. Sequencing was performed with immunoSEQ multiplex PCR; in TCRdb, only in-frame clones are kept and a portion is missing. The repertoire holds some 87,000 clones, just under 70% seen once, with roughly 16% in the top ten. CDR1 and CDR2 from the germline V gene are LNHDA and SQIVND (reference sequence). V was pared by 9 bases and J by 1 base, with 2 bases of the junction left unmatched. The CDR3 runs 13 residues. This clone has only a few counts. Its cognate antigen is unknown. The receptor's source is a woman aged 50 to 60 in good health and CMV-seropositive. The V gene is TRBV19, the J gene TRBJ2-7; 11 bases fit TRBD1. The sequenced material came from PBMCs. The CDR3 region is CASRDRGSYEQYF. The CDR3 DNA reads TGTGCCAGCAGGGACAGGGGGTCCTACGAGCAGTACTTC. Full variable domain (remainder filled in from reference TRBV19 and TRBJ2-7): DGGITQSPKYLFRKEGQNVTLSCEQNLNHDAMYWYRQDPGQGLRLIYYSQIVNDFQKGDIAEGYSVSREKKESFPLTVTSAQKNPTAFYLCASRDRGSYEQYFGPGTRLTVT.